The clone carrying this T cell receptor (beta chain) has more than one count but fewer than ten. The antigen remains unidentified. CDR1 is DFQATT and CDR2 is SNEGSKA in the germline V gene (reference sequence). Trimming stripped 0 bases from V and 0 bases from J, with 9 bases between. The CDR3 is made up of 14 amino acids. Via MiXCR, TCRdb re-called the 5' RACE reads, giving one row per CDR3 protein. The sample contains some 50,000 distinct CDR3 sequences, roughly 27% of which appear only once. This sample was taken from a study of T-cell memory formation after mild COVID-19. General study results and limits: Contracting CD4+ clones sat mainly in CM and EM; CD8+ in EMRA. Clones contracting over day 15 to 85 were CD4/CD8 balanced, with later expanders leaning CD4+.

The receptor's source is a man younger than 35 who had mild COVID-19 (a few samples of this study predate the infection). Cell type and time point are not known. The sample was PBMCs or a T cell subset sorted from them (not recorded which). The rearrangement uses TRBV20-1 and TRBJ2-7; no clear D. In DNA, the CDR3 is TGCAGTGCTAGAGATCTAATTGGCTCCTACGAGCAGTACGTC. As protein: CSARDLIGSYEQYV.